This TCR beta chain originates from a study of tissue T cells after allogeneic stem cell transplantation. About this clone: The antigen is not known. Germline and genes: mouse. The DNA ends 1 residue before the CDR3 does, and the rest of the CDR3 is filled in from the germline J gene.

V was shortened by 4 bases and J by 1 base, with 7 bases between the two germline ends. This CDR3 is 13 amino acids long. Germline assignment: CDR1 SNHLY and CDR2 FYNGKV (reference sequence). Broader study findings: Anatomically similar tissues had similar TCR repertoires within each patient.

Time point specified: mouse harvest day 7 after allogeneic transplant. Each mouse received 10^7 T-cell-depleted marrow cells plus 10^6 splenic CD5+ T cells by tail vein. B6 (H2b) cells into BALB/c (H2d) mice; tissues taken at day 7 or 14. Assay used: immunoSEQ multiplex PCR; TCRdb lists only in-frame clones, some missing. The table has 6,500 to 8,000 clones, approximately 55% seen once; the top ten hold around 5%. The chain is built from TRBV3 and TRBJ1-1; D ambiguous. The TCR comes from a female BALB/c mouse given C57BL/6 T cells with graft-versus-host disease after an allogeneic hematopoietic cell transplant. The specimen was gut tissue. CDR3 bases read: TGTGCCAGCAGCTCCGGTGGGAACACAGAAGTCTTC. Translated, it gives CASSSGGNTEVF. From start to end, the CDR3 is CASSSGGNTEVFF.